This entry lists 9 T cell receptor beta chains sequenced from one sample in a study of blood T cell repertoires in COVID-19 (dated by TCRdb to 2018 to 2021). Libraries were made using the immunoSEQ multiplex PCR assay. Here the immuneACCESS table is served through TCRdb, limited to in-frame sequences with V and J called. Missing clones are a known gap in these copies; in checked studies unresolved V genes cover under half, and the rest lacks a known reason. The sample yields some 340,000 clones; around four fifths were counted once. Roughly 3% of the sample is held by the ten biggest clonotypes. Sequencing used peripheral blood. The receptors stem from a man aged 30 to 39 with active or convalescent COVID-19.

As to this clone: Other DNA sequences from this sample encode an identical CDR3 as well. The chain joins TRBV18 to TRBJ1-2, with D perhaps matching TRBD1 (6 bases). The ends were cut back, 6 bases at V and 4 bases at J, with 12 bases in the middle. Germline CDR1 is KGHSH and CDR2 is LQKENI. This CDR3 is 13 amino acids long. CDR3 in amino acids: CASSPQGGYGYTF. The CDR3 DNA follows: TGTGCCAGCTCGCCTCAAGGGGGCTATGGCTACACCTTC. Looking up the rest from reference TRBV18 and TRBJ1-2 gives the full variable domain: NAGVMQNPRHLVRRRGQEARLRCSPMKGHSHVYWYRQLPEEGLKFMVYLQKENIIDESGMPKERFSAEFPKEGPSILRIQQVVRGDSAAYFCASSPQGGYGYTFGSGTRLTVV.

The CDR3 DNA reads as TGTGCCAGCAGTAACCCCCAGACGGGGGGGCTTGTAAATGAGCAGTTCTTC. Protein product: CASSNPQTGGLVNEQFF. The genes are TRBV6-2 or TRBV6-3 and TRBJ2-1, with 8 bases fitting TRBD2. J lost 7 bases, V lost 5 bases, and 16 bases had no gene match. Germline assignment: CDR1 MNHEY and CDR2 SVGEGT. The CDR3 extends over 17 amino acids.

This clone appeared a few times. This chain connects TRBV11-2 to TRBJ2-3; tentative D call: TRBD2 (5 bases). This CDR3 is built from 14 residues. The germline V and J ends were trimmed by 1 base and 1 base, with 6 bases remaining between them. Germline CDR1 SGHAT, CDR2 FQNNGV. CDR3: CASSLGGGTDTQYF. The CDR3 DNA follows: TGTGCCAGCAGCTTAGGGGGAGGCACAGATACGCAGTATTTT.

This clone was seen more than once but under ten times. The rearrangement uses TRBV4-2 and TRBJ1-2, with D possibly TRBD1 on 5 matching bases. Deletions cut 0 bases from V and 7 bases from J, with 12 bases between. CDR3 length equals 14 residues. Germline values: CDR1 LGHNA, CDR2 YNFKEQ. CDR3 residues: CASSQDMAGSGYTF. The CDR3 region has the DNA TGTGCCAGCAGCCAAGATATGGCAGGGTCTGGCTACACCTTC.

This clone was detected only a few times. The V gene is TRBV5-1, the J gene TRBJ2-2, with D tentatively TRBD2 (5 bases). CDR1 is SGHRS and CDR2 is YFSETQ in the germline V gene. Trimming took off 4 bases at V and 1 base at J, with 14 bases between the two ends. The CDR3 sequence is 16 residues long. This CDR3 is CASSLSSGQNTGELFF. For the CDR3, the DNA is TGCGCCAGCAGCCTTTCCAGCGGCCAGAACACCGGGGAGCTGTTTTTT.

The rearrangement uses TRBV24-1 and TRBJ1-2; 12 nucleotides align to TRBD1. The germline gives CDR1 KGHDR, CDR2 SFDVKD. After removal of 7 bases from V and 1 base from J, the junction contained 3 bases not matched to a gene. The CDR3 extends over 15 amino acids. Here the CDR3 reads CATSGTGGFNYGYTF. The CDR3 region has the DNA TGTGCCACCAGCGGGACAGGGGGCTTTAACTATGGCTACACCTTC.

This chain connects TRBV11-1 to TRBJ2-3, with D unresolved. V shed 6 bases and J shed 0 bases, with 7 bases lying between them. This CDR3 contains 13 residues. Germline V gene sequence: CDR1 SGHAT, CDR2 FQDESV (reference sequence). This CDR3 is CASSLPSTDTQYF. The CDR3 DNA follows: TGTGCCAGCAGTCTACCTAGCACAGATACGCAGTATTTT.

The chain combines TRBV6-5 with TRBJ2-7; 13 bases are a match to TRBD2. CDR3 size: 14 residues. The germline V gene has CDR1 MNHEY and CDR2 SVGAGI. Losses at the gene ends were 9 bases for V and 2 bases for J; bases not matched to a gene: 4. CDR3 loop: CASGTSGIPYEQYF. CDR3 DNA sequence: TGTGCCAGTGGGACTAGCGGGATCCCCTACGAGCAGTACTTC.

The V and J genes are TRBV27 and TRBJ2-7, with D maybe TRBD1 (6 bases). Germline lookup yields CDR1 MNHEY and CDR2 SMNVEV (reference sequence). V gave up 2 bases and J gave up 4 bases, with 15 bases separating them. This CDR3 is built from 15 residues. The CDR3 reads CASSLDTGINYEQYF. The CDR3 DNA sequence: TGTGCCAGCAGTTTAGATACAGGGATCAATTACGAGCAGTACTTC.